A selection of T cell receptor beta chains follows, all from one sample in a study of cytomegalovirus exposure and HLA in healthy donors. Assay: immunoSEQ multiplex PCR; the TCRdb copy retains only in-frame clones and omits some. Recorded for this sample: about 51,000 clones. What was sequenced was PBMCs. Receptors were obtained from a female donor in good health and CMV-seronegative. CDR3s leave out the opening cysteine and the closing phenylalanine or tryptophan. The order of the fields is CDR3 length, J gene, V gene, CDR3 protein.

>19|TRBJ2-3|TRBV4-3
ASSQGPLLAGSDTSTDTQY
>20|TRBJ2-2|TRBV18
ASSPFPRSGRVRGSNTGELF
>10|TRBJ1-1|TRBV15
ATSRDLLSAF
>13|TRBJ1-2|TRBV23-1
ASSQSRTGRLGYT
>12|TRBJ1-4|TRBV6-5
ASRPGQLNEKLF
>11|TRBJ1-1|TRBV7-9
ASSLELDREAF
>12|TRBJ2-7|TRBV30
AWSVLRGSYEQY
>15|TRBJ2-1|TRBV30
AWSEGLAGATYNEQF
>12|TRBJ1-4|TRBV19
ASSYGRTNEKLF
>12|TRBJ2-7|TRBV7-9
ASTPGDRGGEQY
>20|TRBJ2-6|TRBV18
ASSPYKIDRGQFNSGANVLT
>11|TRBJ1-2|TRBV11-3
ASSVLGDYGYT
>12|TRBJ2-7|TRBV7-9
ASSLGDRGSEQY
>13|TRBJ1-3|TRBV6-5
ASSRAGVSGNTIY
>16|TRBJ2-3|TRBV9
ASSSGTSGYLSTDTQY
>13|TRBJ2-3|TRBV6-4
ASSESSGSTDTQY
>14|TRBJ2-7|TRBV5-4
ASSLEGRDREYEQY
>10|TRBJ1-1|TRBV29-1
SVTRGKGEAF
>14|TRBJ2-1|TRBV28
ASSFAYSPGRDEQF
>12|TRBJ2-5|TRBV30
ARSGGNLRETQY
>14|TRBJ1-6|TRBV4-2
ASSQLTGGENSPLH
>11|TRBJ2-2|TRBV9
ASTETDTGELF
>13|TRBJ2-1|TRBV5-4
ASRLGLADGGEQF
>12|TRBJ1-2|TRBV6-1
ASGGQGIGYGYT
>9|TRBJ2-7|TRBV20-1
SARSGGEQY
>13|TRBJ1-6|TRBV5-1
ASSLSTASGSPLH
>11|TRBJ2-1|TRBV18
ASSEPGTGEQF
>13|TRBJ2-2|TRBV6-5
ASSGLAGMTGELF
>11|TRBJ2-1|TRBV7-9
ASSATSGNEQF
>15|TRBJ1-6|TRBV18
ASSPYSGTGVNSPLH
>17|TRBJ2-5|TRBV15
ATSRSPGQGLVPRETQY
>15|TRBJ1-2|TRBV25-1
ASSESDVRVRARGYT
>11|TRBJ1-2|TRBV9
ASSVERGQGYT
>15|TRBJ2-1|TRBV2
ATTPRKSTSGINQQF
>17|TRBJ2-6|TRBV9
ASSVPRAQGIFGANVLT
>12|TRBJ2-7|TRBV18
ASSRTQGIHEQY
>15|TRBJ2-7|TRBV4-1
ASSQDSGTTSYYEQY
>12|TRBJ1-1|TRBV29-1
SGRDRALNTEAF
>12|TRBJ1-2|TRBV6-1
ASSHTGNDYGYT
>15|TRBJ2-5|TRBV7-8
ASSRTRTSGYQETQY